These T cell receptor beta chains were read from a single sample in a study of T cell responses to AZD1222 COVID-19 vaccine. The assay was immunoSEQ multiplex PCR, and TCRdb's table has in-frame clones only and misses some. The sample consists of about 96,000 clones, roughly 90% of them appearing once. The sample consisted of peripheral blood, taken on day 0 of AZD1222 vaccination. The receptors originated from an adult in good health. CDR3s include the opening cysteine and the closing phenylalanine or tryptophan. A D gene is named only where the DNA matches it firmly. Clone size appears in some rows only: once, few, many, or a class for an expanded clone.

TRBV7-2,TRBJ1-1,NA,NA,CASSFRLNTEAFF,TGTGCCAGCAGCTTTAGGCTGAACACTGAAGCTTTCTTT
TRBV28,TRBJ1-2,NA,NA,CASSTTPGPKRYF,TGTGCCAGCAGTACGACACCGGGACCTAAGAGGTATTTC
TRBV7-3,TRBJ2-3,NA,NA,CASSPNPGTDTQYF,TGTGCCAGCAGCCCTAATCCCGGCACAGATACGCAGTATTTT
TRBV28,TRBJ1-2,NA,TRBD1,CASRGTGQVNGYTF,TGTGCCAGCAGGGGGACCGGACAGGTGAATGGCTACACCTTC
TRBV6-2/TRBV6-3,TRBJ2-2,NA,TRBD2,CASSDKRDRAGELFF,TGTGCCAGCAGTGACAAGCGGGATCGGGCCGGGGAGCTGTTTTTT
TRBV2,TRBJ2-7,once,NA,CASLGGDYEQYF,TGTGCCAGCTTGGGCGGGGACTACGAGCAGTACTTC
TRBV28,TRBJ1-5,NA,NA,CASSPPDRPDQPQHF,TGTGCCAGCAGTCCCCCAGACAGGCCTGATCAGCCCCAGCATTTT
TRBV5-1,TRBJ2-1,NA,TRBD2,CASSPGLGADEQFF,TGCGCCAGCAGCCCGGGACTAGGTGCCGATGAGCAGTTCTTC
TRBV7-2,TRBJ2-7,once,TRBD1,CASSPRQGAGEQYF,TGTGCCAGCAGCCCCCGACAGGGGGCGGGGGAGCAGTACTTC
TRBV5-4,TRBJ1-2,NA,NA,CASSVLGSGRYGYTF,TGTGCCAGCAGTGTGTTGGGGTCCGGGCGCTATGGCTACACCTTC
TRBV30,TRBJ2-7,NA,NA,CAWGDGSSYEQYF,TGTGCCTGGGGGGACGGTAGCTCCTACGAGCAGTACTTC
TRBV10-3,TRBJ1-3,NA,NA,CAIEAAHGLSGNTIYF,TGTGCCATCGAAGCAGCACACGGCCTCTCTGGAAACACCATATATTTT
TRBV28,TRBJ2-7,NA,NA,CASSTTGPYEQYF,TGTGCCAGCAGTACGACGGGACCCTACGAGCAGTACTTC
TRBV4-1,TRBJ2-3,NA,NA,CASSLVGEGTDTQYF,TGCGCCAGCAGCTTGGTCGGGGAGGGCACAGATACGCAGTATTTT
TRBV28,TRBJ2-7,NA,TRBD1,CASRGQGPHEQYF,TGTGCCAGCAGGGGACAGGGACCCCACGAGCAGTACTTC
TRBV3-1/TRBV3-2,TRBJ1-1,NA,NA,CASSQPAGRGSGTEAFF,TGTGCCAGCAGCCAACCCGCTGGGCGGGGGAGTGGTACTGAAGCTTTCTTT
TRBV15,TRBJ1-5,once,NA,CATSRDWAEADQPQHF,TGTGCCACCAGCAGAGATTGGGCAGAGGCCGATCAGCCCCAGCATTTT
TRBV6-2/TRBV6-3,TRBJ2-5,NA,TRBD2,CASSYSPSGQLETQYF,TGTGCCAGCAGTTACTCGCCTAGCGGGCAACTAGAGACCCAGTACTTC
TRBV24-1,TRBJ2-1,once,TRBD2,CATSDPAEWGEGVDEQFF,TGTGCCACCAGTGATCCTGCAGAGTGGGGGGAGGGCGTCGATGAGCAGTTCTTC
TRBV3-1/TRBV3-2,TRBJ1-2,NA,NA,CASSPPTGNRNYGYTF,TGTGCCAGCAGCCCCCCCACAGGAAACCGAAACTATGGCTACACCTTC